The present entry profiles one TCR beta chain with its context. Its target is unknown. These data originate in a study of T-cell reconstitution after alpha-beta-depleted transplantation in children. General study points: Most T-cell counts and diversity one year after the transplant came from T cells that were newly produced.

This sample's TCRbeta library carried unique molecular identifier barcodes. TCRdb passed the PCR reads through MiXCR, listing each CDR3 protein once. Seen here are about 220,000 distinct CDR3 sequences, roughly a sixth observed once, and the top ten hold about 45%. CDR1 is ENHRY, CDR2 SYGVKD, per germline. The germline V and J ends were trimmed by 4 bases and 3 bases, with 7 bases remaining between them. The CDR3 is 12 residues long. Sequenced here: PBMCs, mostly from graft donor cells, sampled 360 days after TCRalphabeta/CD19-depleted stem cell transplant. This chain joins TRBV10-3 and TRBJ2-7, with D uncertain. This TCR derives from a male patient under 10 years old who had a stem cell transplant for acute lymphoblastic leukemia, so the T cells may come from the graft donor. CDR3 in DNA: TGTGCCATCAGTGGTTCAGACTACGAGCAGTACTTC. Translated, it gives CAISGSDYEQYF.